This is a list of T cell receptor beta chains from one sample in a study of cytomegalovirus exposure and HLA in healthy donors. Sequencing used immunoSEQ multiplex PCR; TCRdb keeps in-frame clones, though not all of them. The sample lists 100,000 to 150,000 clones; around 80% were seen once. Sequencing was done on a sample of PBMCs. The receptor source for this set is a woman in her fifties or sixties in good health and CMV-seropositive. The CDR3 runs from the conserved cysteine through the conserved F or W. The D gene is left open where the match is weak. Size values are once, few and many counts, or a class for expanded clones, and some rows have none.

.	.	TRBV19	TRBJ1-5	TGTGCCAGTAGTCCCGACACGATTCAGCCCCAGCATTTT	CASSPDTIQPQHF
.	.	TRBV5-6	TRBJ2-7	TGTGCCAGCAGCAAATACTACGAGCAGTACTTC	CASSKYYEQYF
few	.	TRBV7-9	TRBJ2-7	TGTGCCAGCAGCCACTCTAGGTACGAGCAGTACTTC	CASSHSRYEQYF
few	TRBD2	TRBV18	TRBJ2-2	TGTGCCAGCTCACCCACGAGGGGACTATCGAACACCGGGGAGCTGTTTTTT	CASSPTRGLSNTGELFF
.	.	TRBV2	TRBJ2-4	TGTGCCAGCACCCGGATATCTCAGGGAACTCTAGCCAAAAACATTCAGTACTTC	CASTRISQGTLAKNIQYF
.	.	TRBV5-1	TRBJ1-1	TGCGCCAGCAGAGGCGGCCCCGGGACAATGAACACTGAAGCTTTCTTT	CASRGGPGTMNTEAFF
.	TRBD1	TRBV2	TRBJ1-5	TGTGCCAGCAGCGTTGACAGGGGTGATCAGCCCCAGCATTTT	CASSVDRGDQPQHF
.	TRBD1	TRBV6-6	TRBJ2-7	TGTGCCAGCAGTTACTCCGGGACAGGGGTATACGAGCAGTACTTC	CASSYSGTGVYEQYF
.	TRBD2	TRBV30	TRBJ2-7	TGTGCCTGGGGAACCAGGACTAGAAGTCACGAGCAGTACTTC	CAWGTRTRSHEQYF
.	.	TRBV4-1	TRBJ2-3	TGCGCCAGCAGCCAACAGGGGTGGGGCACAGATACGCAGTATTTT	CASSQQGWGTDTQYF
once	.	TRBV5-4	TRBJ1-3	TGTGCCAGCAGCCGGATCGACGGGGGAAACACCATATATTTT	CASSRIDGGNTIYF
.	.	TRBV7-6	TRBJ2-7	TGTGCCAGCAGCGTAGGCGGGTCAAGCTCCTACGAGCAGTACTTC	CASSVGGSSSYEQYF
.	TRBD1	TRBV7-2	TRBJ2-7	TGTGCCAGCAGCTTAGGGACAGGGCCACTTTACGAGCAGTACTTC	CASSLGTGPLYEQYF
.	.	TRBV21-1	TRBJ2-1	TGTGCCAGCAGCAAAAATGGGGCAGGTGGGCCCTTGGATGAGCAGTTCTTC	CASSKNGAGGPLDEQFF
.	TRBD1	TRBV6-5	TRBJ1-2	TGTGCCAGCAGTTACTCGAACAGGGGATACGGAGGCTACACCTTC	CASSYSNRGYGGYTF
.	TRBD2	TRBV7-2	TRBJ2-2	TGTGCCAGCAGCTTAGTCCCTAGCGGGAGCGGCACCGGGGAGCTGTTTTTT	CASSLVPSGSGTGELFF
.	TRBD2	TRBV2	TRBJ2-7	TGTGCCAGCACAACACTAGCGGGCTTCACCTACGAGCAGTACTTC	CASTTLAGFTYEQYF
.	.	TRBV7-7	TRBJ2-3	TGTGCTAGCAGCTTAAGGGAGTGGGGAGATACGCAGTATTTT	CASSLREWGDTQYF
.	.	TRBV5-6	TRBJ1-2	TGTGCCAGCAGCTTGGGAACAGGGAACGGGGCCTACACCTTC	CASSLGTGNGAYTF
.	.	TRBV5-1	TRBJ1-1	TGCGCCAGCAGCTGGGAGGCCGGGACGGGAGCTACTGAAGCTTTCTTT	CASSWEAGTGATEAFF
few	TRBD1	TRBV4-3	TRBJ2-7	TGCGCCAGCAGCCCCGGGACAGGGGGCTCCTACGAGCAGTACTTC	CASSPGTGGSYEQYF
.	TRBD2	TRBV9	TRBJ2-3	TGTGCCAGCAGCGCGGGGGGACGCACAGATACGCAGTATTTT	CASSAGGRTDTQYF
.	.	TRBV2	TRBJ2-5	TGTGCCAGCACCTCGTATCGGCAAGAGACCCAGTACTTC	CASTSYRQETQYF
.	TRBD1	TRBV6-6	TRBJ2-3	TGTGCCAGCAGTTACCCGGGACAGGGGGCATCAGATACGCAGTATTTT	CASSYPGQGASDTQYF
few	TRBD1	TRBV19	TRBJ2-7	TGTGCCAGTAGTACACAGGGGGCCTACGAGCAGTACTTC	CASSTQGAYEQYF
.	TRBD1	TRBV6-1	TRBJ1-2	TGTGCCAGCAGTGCGGTGGGACAGGGCGGCTACACCTTC	CASSAVGQGGYTF
many	TRBD2	TRBV11-2	TRBJ2-7	TGTGCCAGCAGCTTGGCAGGACTAGCGGCTAGCGAGCAGTACTTC	CASSLAGLAASEQYF
.	.	TRBV18	TRBJ2-5	TGTGCCAGCTCACTGTTACAGGGTCAAGAGACCCAGTACTTC	CASSLLQGQETQYF
.	.	TRBV7-2	TRBJ2-5	TGTGCCAGCAGCTTAGTTTCACTTCAAGAGACCCAGTACTTC	CASSLVSLQETQYF
.	.	TRBV27	TRBJ1-5	TGTGCCAGCAGTCTCAGTGGCAATCAGCCCCAGCATTTT	CASSLSGNQPQHF
.	TRBD1	TRBV5-1	TRBJ1-4	TGCGCCAGCAGCTTAAAGACAGGGGGCACTAATGAAAAACTGTTTTTT	CASSLKTGGTNEKLFF